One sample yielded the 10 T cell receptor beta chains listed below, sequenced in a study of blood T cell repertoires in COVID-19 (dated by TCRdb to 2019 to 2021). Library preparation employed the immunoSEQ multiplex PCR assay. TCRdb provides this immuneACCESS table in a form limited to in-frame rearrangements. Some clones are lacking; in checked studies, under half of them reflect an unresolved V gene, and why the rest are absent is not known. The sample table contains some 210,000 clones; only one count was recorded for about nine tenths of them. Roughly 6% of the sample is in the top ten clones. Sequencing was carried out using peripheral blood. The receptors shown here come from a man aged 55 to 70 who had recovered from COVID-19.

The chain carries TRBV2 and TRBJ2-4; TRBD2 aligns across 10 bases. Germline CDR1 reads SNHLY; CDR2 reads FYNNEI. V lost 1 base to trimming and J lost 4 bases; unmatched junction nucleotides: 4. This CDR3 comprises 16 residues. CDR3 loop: CASSEVSGGFKNIQYF. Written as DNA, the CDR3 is TGTGCCAGCAGTGAAGTTAGCGGGGGGTTTAAAAACATTCAGTACTTC.

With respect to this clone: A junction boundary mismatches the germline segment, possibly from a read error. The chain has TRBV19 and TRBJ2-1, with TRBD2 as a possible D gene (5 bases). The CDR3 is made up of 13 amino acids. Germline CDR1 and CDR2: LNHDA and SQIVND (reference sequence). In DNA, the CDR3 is TGTGCCAGTAGTATTTCGGGGATCAACCGGGTCGTCTTC. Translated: CASSISGINRVVF. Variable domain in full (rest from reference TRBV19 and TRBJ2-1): DGGITQSPKYLFRKEGQNVTLSCEQNLNHDAMYWYRQDPGQGLRLIYYSQIVNDFQKGDIAEGYSVSREKKESFPLTVTSAQKNPTAFYLCASSISGINRVVFGPGTRLTVL.

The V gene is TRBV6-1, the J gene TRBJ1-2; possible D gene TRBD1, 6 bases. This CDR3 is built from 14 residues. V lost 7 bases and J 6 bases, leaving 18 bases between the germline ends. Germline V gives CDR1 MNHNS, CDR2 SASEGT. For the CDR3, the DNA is TGTGCCAGCATCTTAGGGGGACTAAGAGATGGCTACACCTTC. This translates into CASILGGLRDGYTF.

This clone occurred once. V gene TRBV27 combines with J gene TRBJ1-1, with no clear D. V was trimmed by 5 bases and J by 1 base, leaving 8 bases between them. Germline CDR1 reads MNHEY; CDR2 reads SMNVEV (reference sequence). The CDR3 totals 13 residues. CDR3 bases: TGTGCCAGCAGTCGCTGGGCGAACACTGAAGCTTTCTTT. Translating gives CASSRWANTEAFF.

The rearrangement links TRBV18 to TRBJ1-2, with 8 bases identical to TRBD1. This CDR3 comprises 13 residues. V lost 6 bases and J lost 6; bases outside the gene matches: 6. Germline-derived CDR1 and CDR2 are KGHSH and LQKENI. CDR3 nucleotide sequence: TGTGCCAGCTCGCTACAGGGGGGAAATGGCTACACCTTC. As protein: CASSLQGGNGYTF. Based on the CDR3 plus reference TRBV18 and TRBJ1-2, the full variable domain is NAGVMQNPRHLVRRRGQEARLRCSPMKGHSHVYWYRQLPEEGLKFMVYLQKENIIDESGMPKERFSAEFPKEGPSILRIQQVVRGDSAAYFCASSLQGGNGYTFGSGTRLTVV.

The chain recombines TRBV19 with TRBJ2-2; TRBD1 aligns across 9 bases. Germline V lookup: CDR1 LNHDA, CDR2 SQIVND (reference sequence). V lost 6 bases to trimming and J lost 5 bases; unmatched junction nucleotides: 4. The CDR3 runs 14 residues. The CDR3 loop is CASSTDRGTGELFF. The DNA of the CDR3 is TGTGCCAGTAGCACTGACAGGGGGACCGGGGAGCTGTTTTTT.

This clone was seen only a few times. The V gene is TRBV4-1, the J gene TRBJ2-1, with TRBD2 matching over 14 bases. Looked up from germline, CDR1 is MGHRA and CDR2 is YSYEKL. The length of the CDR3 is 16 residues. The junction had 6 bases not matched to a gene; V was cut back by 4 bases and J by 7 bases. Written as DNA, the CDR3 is TGCGCCAGCAGCCGAACGGGACTAGCGGGAGAGAATGAGCAGTTCTTC. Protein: CASSRTGLAGENEQFF.

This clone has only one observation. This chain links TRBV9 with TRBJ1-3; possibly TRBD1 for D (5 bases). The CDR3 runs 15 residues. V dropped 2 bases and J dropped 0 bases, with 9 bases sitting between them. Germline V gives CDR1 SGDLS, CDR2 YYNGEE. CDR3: CASSVGGASGNTIYF. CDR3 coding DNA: TGTGCCAGCAGCGTCGGAGGGGCCTCTGGAAACACCATATATTTT.

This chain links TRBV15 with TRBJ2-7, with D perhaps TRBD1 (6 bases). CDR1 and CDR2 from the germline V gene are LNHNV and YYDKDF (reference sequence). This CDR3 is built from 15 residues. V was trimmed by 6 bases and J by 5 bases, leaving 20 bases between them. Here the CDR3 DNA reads TGTGCCACCAGAGCCTCCACCACAGGGACCGACGAGCAGTACTTC. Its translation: CATRASTTGTDEQYF. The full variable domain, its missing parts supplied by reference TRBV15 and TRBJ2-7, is DAMVIQNPRYQVTQFGKPVTLSCSQTLNHNVMYWYQQKSSQAPKLLFHYYDKDFNNEADTPDNFQSRRPNTSFCFLDIRSPGLGDTAMYLCATRASTTGTDEQYFGPGTRLTVT.

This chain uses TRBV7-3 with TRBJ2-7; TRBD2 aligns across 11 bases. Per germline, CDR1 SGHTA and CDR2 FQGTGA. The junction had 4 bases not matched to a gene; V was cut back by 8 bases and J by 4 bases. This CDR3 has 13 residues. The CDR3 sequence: CASSGLAGYEQYF. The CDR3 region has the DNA TGTGCCAGCTCAGGACTAGCGGGTTACGAGCAGTACTTC. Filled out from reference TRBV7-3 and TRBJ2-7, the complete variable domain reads GAGVSQTPSNKVTEKGKYVELRCDPISGHTALYWYRQSLGQGPEFLIYFQGTGAADDSGLPNDRFFAVRPEGSVSTLKIQRTERGDSAVYLCASSGLAGYEQYFGPGTRLTVT.